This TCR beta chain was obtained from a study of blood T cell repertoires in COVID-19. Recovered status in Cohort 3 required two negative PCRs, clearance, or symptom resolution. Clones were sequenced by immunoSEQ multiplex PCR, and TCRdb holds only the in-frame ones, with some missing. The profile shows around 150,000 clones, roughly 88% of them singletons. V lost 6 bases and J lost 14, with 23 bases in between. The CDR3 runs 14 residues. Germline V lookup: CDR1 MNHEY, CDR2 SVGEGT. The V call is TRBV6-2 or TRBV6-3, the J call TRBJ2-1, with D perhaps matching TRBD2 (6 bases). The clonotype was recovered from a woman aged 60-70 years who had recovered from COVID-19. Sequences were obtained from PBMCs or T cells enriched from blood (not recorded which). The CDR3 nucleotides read TGTGCCAGCAGCACCGCTAGCGCGAGATCAAAGGAGTTCTTC. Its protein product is CASSTASARSKEFF.